This TCR beta chain is drawn from a study of a mutant IDH1 vaccine in newly diagnosed glioma. Study in general: Among treated patients, 62.5% were male and about 40% female, and mean age was around 40 years. Most patients had radiochemotherapy with temozolomide before enrollment; others had one alone. The study's findings and limits: Overall, approximately 93% of patients had vaccine-induced immune responses.

The CDR3 is made up of 17 amino acids. Germline CDR1 and CDR2: MGHRA and YSYEKL. V was pared by 3 bases and J by 4 bases, with 22 bases between. The assay was immunoSEQ multiplex PCR, and TCRdb's table has in-frame clones only and misses some. The sample has about 98,000 clones; about 90% are singletons. Described time point: baseline, week 1 (first vaccination visit). Documented treatment: pre-vaccination baseline after standard-of-care therapy. Donors' newly diagnosed IDH1-mutant WHO grade 3 or 4 astrocytomas lacked nuclear ATRX. With respect to this clone: Its matching antigen is unknown.

This sequence originates from a woman between 50 and 59 years old with glioma. The chain couples TRBV4-1 to TRBJ2-7; a weak D match, TRBD2 (6 bases). Sequenced material: PBMCs, taken from a glioma patient treated with radiotherapy, temozolomide or both. CDR3 residues: CASSHPTGGSGLYEQYF. CDR3 DNA: TGCGCCAGCAGCCATCCCACCGGTGGTAGCGGACTTTACGAGCAGTACTTC.